This record covers a single T cell receptor beta chain. The sample originates from a study of control samples from healthy donors and cancer patients. CDR1 is LNHDA and CDR2 is SQIVND in the germline V gene (reference sequence). The CDR3 runs to 15 residues. Trimming took 4 bases from V and 8 from J, leaving 20 bases between them. Measured with immunoSEQ multiplex PCR; TCRdb has only the in-frame clones, and not every one. The repertoire consists of about 190,000 clones, with about nine tenths occurring once and the leading ten covering over 1.5%. Sequencing was performed on blood. The rearrangement links TRBV19 to TRBJ1-2, with D tentatively TRBD1 (5 bases). The receptor was isolated from a man younger than 40 in good health. CDR3 amino acids: CASSTSVRQGGGYTF. CDR3 DNA: TGTGCCAGTAGTACGTCGGTCCGGCAGGGAGGGGGCTACACCTTC.